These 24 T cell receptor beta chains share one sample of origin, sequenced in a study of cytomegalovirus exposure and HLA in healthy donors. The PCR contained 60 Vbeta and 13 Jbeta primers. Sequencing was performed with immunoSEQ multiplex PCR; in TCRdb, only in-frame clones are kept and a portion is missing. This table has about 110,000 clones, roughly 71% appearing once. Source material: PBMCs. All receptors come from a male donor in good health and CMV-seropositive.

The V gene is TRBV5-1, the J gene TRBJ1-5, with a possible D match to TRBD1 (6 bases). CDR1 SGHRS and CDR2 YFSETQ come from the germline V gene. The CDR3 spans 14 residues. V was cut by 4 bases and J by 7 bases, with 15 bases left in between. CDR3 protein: CASSQTGIGQPQHF. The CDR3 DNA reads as TGCGCCAGCAGCCAAACAGGGATAGGACAGCCCCAGCATTTT. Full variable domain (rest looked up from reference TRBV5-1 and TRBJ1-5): KAGVTQTPRYLIKTRGQQVTLSCSPISGHRSVSWYQQTPGQGLQFLFEYFSETQRNKGNFPGRFSGRQFSNSRSEMNVSTLELGDSALYLCASSQTGIGQPQHFGDGTRLSIL.

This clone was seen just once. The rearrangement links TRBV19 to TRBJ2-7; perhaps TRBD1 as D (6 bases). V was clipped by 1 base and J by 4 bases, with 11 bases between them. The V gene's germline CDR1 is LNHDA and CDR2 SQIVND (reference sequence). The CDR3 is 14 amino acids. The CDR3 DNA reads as TGTGCCAGTAGTATAGGGGGGCCGGATTACGAGCAGTACTTC. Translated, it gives CASSIGGPDYEQYF.

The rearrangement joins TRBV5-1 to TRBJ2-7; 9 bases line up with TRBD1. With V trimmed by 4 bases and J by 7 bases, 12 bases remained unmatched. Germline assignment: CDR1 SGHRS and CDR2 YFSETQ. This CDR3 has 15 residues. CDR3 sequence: CASSGPDRGVNEQYF. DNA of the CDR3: TGCGCCAGCAGCGGGCCGGACAGGGGTGTGAATGAGCAGTACTTC.

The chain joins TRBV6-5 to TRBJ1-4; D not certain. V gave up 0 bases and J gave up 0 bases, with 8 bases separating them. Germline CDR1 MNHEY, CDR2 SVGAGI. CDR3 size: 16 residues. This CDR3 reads CASSYSFGATNEKLFF. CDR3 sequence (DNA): TGTGCCAGCAGTTACTCGTTCGGTGCAACTAATGAAAAACTGTTTTTT.

CDR3 bases: TGTGCCAGCAGCGTAGAGGGGGCTGAGCAGTTCTTC. Translating it yields CASSVEGAEQFF. V usage is TRBV9 and J usage is TRBJ2-1, with 7 nucleotides matching TRBD1. This CDR3 is built from 12 residues. J was trimmed by 9 bases and V by 0 bases; bases with no gene match: 0. From germline, CDR1 is SGDLS and CDR2 YYNGEE. The full variable domain, rest sourced from reference TRBV9 and TRBJ2-1, is DSGVTQTPKHLITATGQRVTLRCSPRSGDLSVYWYQQSLDQGLQFLIQYYNGEERAKGNILERFSAQQFPDLHSELNLSSLELGDSALYFCASSVEGAEQFFGPGTRLTVL.

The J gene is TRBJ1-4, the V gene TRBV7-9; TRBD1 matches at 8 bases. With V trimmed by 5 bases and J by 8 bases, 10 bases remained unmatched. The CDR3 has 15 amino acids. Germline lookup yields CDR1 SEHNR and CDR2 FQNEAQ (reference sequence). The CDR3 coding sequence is TGTGCCAGCAGCCCCCCGGACAGGGTGTTCGAAAAACTGTTTTTT. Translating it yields CASSPPDRVFEKLFF.

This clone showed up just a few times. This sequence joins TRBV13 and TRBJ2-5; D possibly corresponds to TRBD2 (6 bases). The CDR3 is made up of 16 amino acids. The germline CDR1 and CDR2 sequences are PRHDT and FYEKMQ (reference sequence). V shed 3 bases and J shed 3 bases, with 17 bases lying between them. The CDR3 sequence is CASSFLPGLGEETQYF. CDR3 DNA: TGTGCCAGCAGCTTTTTACCGGGACTGGGGGAAGAGACCCAGTACTTC.

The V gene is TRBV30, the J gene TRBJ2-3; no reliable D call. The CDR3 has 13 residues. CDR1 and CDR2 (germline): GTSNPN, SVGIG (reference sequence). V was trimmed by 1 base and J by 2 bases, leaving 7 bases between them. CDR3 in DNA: TGTGCCTGGAGTGGGGCTTACACAGATACGCAGTATTTT. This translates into CAWSGAYTDTQYF.

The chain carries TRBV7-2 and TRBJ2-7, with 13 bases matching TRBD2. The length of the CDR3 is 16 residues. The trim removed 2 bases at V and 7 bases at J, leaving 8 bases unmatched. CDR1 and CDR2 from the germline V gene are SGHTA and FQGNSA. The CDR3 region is CASSLRTSGRLGEQYF. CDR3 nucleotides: TGTGCCAGCAGCTTAAGGACTAGCGGGAGACTGGGAGAGCAGTACTTC.

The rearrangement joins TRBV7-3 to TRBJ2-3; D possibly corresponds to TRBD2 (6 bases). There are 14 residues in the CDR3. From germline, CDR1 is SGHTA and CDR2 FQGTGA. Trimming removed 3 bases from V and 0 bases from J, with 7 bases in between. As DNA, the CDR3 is TGTGCCAGCAGCTTGGGGACTAGCACAGATACGCAGTATTTT. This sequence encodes CASSLGTSTDTQYF. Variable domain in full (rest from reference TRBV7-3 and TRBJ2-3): GAGVSQTPSNKVTEKGKYVELRCDPISGHTALYWYRQSLGQGPEFLIYFQGTGAADDSGLPNDRFFAVRPEGSVSTLKIQRTERGDSAVYLCASSLGTSTDTQYFGPGTRLTVL.

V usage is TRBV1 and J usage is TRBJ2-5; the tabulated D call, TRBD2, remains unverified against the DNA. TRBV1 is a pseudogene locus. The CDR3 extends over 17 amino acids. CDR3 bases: TGCACCAGCAGCCTCCCGGGACTAGCGGGCGCGCAAGAGACCCAGTACTTC. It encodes CTSSLPGLAGAQETQYF.

The CDR3 DNA is TGTGCCAGCAGCGGCCCCCGTATGAACACTGAAGCTTTCTTT. It yields the protein CASSGPRMNTEAFF. The chain combines TRBV5-4 with TRBJ1-1; D not resolved. CDR1 is SGHNT and CDR2 is YYREEE in the germline V gene (reference sequence). The V and J ends lost 4 bases and 0 bases respectively, with 10 bases between them. This CDR3 contains 14 residues.

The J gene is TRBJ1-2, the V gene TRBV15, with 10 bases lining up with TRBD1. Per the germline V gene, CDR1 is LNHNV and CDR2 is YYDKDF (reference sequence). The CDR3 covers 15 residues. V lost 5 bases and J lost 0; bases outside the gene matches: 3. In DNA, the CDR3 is TGTGCCACCAGCCGGGACAGGGGTTCTAACTATGGCTACACCTTC. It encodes CATSRDRGSNYGYTF. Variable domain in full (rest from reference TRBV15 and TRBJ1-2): DAMVIQNPRYQVTQFGKPVTLSCSQTLNHNVMYWYQQKSSQAPKLLFHYYDKDFNNEADTPDNFQSRRPNTSFCFLDIRSPGLGDTAMYLCATSRDRGSNYGYTFGSGTRLTVV.

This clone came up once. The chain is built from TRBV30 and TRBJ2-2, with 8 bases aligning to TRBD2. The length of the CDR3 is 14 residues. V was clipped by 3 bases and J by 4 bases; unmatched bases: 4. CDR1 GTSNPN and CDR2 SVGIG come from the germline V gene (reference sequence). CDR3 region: CAWRWTSPTGELFF. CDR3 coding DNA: TGTGCCTGGAGGTGGACTAGCCCCACCGGGGAGCTGTTTTTT. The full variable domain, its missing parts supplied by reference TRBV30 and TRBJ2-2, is SQTIHQWPATLVQPVGSPLSLECTVEGTSNPNLYWYRQAAGRGLQLLFYSVGIGQISSEVPQNLSASRPQDRQFILSSKKLLLSDSGFYLCAWRWTSPTGELFFGEGSRLTVL.

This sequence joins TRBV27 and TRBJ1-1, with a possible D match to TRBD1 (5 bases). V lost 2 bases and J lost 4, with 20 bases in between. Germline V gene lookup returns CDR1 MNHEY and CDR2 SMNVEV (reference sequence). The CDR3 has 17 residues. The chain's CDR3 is CASSLTRVGGAGTEAFF. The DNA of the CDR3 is TGTGCCAGCAGTTTAACCCGGGTAGGAGGGGCGGGCACTGAAGCTTTCTTT.

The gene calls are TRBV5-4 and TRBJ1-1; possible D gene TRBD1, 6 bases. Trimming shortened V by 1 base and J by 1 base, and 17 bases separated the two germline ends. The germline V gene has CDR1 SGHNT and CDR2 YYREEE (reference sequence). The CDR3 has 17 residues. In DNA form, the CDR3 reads TGTGCCAGCAGCTTGAGGGCAGGGGCGTCTGGGAACACTGAAGCTTTCTTT. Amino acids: CASSLRAGASGNTEAFF.

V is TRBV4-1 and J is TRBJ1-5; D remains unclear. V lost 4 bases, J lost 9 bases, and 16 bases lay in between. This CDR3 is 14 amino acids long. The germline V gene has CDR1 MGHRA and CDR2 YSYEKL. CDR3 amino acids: CASSLSFEVLPQHF. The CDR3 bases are TGCGCCAGCAGCCTTTCATTTGAGGTGTTGCCCCAGCATTTT.

CDR3: CASGPGLREQYF. In DNA form, the CDR3 reads TGTGCATCAGGGCCCGGGCTTAGGGAGCAGTACTTC. The chain combines TRBV27 with TRBJ2-7; tentatively, D is TRBD1 (5 bases). Germline V gene sequence: CDR1 MNHEY, CDR2 SMNVEV (reference sequence). CDR3 size: 12 residues.

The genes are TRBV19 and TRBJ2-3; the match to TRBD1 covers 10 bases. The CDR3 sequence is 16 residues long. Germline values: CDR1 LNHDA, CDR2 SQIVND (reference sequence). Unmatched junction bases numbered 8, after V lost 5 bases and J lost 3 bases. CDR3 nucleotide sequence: TGTGCCAGTAGTCAACCGGACAGGGGGGGGACAGATACGCAGTATTTT. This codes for CASSQPDRGGTDTQYF. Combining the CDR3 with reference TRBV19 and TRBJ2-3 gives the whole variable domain DGGITQSPKYLFRKEGQNVTLSCEQNLNHDAMYWYRQDPGQGLRLIYYSQIVNDFQKGDIAEGYSVSREKKESFPLTVTSAQKNPTAFYLCASSQPDRGGTDTQYFGPGTRLTVL.

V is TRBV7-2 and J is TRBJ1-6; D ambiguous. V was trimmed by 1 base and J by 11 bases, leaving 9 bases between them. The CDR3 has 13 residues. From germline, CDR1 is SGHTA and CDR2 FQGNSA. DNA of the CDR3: TGTGCCAGCAGCTTAGTCGTCCGGGCACCCCTCCACTTT. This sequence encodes CASSLVVRAPLHF.

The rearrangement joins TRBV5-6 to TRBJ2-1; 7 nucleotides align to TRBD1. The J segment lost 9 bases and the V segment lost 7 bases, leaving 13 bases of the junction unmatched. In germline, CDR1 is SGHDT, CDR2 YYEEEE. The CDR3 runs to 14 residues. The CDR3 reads CASYGVRGLAEQFF. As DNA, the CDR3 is TGTGCCAGCTATGGAGTTAGGGGGCTGGCTGAGCAGTTCTTC. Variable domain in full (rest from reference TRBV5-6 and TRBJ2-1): DAGVTQSPTHLIKTRGQQVTLRCSPKSGHDTVSWYQQALGQGPQFIFQYYEEEERQRGNFPDRFSGHQFPNYSSELNVNALLLGDSALYLCASYGVRGLAEQFFGPGTRLTVL.

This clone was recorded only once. The DNA of the CDR3 is TGTGCCAGCAGTTTATCACAGGGCTATAGCAATCAGCCCCAGCATTTT. This sequence encodes CASSLSQGYSNQPQHF. This sequence joins TRBV27 and TRBJ1-5, with D perhaps TRBD1 (6 bases). Germline V gene data show CDR1 as MNHEY and CDR2 as SMNVEV (reference sequence). The CDR3 runs 16 residues. Trimming removed 0 bases from V and 0 bases from J, with 9 bases in between.

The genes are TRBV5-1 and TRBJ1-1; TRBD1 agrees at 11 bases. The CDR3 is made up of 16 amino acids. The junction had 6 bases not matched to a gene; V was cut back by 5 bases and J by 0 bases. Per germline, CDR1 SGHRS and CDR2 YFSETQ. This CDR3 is CASRKGDRGMNTEAFF. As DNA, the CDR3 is TGCGCCAGCAGGAAGGGGGACAGGGGGATGAACACTGAAGCTTTCTTT.

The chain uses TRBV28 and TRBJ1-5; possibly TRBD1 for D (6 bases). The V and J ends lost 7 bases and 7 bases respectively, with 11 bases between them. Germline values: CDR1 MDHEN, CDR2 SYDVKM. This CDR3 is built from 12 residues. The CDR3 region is CASTMGAQPQHF. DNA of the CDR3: TGTGCCAGCACTATGGGGGCGCAGCCCCAGCATTTT.